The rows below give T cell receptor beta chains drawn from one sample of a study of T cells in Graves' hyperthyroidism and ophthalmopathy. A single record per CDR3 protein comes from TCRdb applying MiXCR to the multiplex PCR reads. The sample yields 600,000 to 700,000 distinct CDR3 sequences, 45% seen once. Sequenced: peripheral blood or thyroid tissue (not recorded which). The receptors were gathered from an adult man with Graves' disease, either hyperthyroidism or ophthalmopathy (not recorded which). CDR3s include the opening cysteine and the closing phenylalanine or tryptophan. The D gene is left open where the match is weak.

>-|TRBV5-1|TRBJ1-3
CASSPPQGSGNTIYF
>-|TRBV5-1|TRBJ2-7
CASSLDGGSWYEQYF
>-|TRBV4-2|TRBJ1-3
CASSPPGLNSGNTIYF
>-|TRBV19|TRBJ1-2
CASSINWNYGYTF
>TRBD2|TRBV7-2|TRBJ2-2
CASSFSGGTGELFF
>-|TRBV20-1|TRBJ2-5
CSARGGAAMETQYF
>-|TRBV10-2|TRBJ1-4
CASSGLDEKLFF
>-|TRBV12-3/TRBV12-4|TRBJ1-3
CASSLGPGYGNTIYF
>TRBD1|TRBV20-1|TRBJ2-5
CSATRDSIAQETQYF
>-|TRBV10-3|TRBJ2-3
CAISDVADTQYF
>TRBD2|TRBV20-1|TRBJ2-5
CSASQLAVREETQYF
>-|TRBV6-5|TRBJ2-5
CASSYSWGRNGTQYF
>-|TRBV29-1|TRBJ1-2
CSVAKRDTDNYGYTF
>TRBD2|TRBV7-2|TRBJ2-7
CASSVGPGRPEQYF
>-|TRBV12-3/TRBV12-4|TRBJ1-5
CASSTKRNQPQHF
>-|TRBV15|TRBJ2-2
CATSRDNRELFF
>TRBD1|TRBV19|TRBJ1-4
CASSTRQGGGYEKLFF
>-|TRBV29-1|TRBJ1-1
CSVRGMRPQAFF
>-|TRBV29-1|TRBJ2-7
CSVQTEGGSYEQYF
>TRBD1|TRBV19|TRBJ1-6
CAWSVGTGSYSPLHF
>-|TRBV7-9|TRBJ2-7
CASSSSPPGTSPSYEQYF
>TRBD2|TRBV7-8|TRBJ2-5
CASSLGALAGGETQYF
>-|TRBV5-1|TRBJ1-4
CASSLSREANEKLFF
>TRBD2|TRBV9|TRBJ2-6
CASSDGGTGRSTGANVLTF
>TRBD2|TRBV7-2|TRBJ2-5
CASSPDGGKQETQYF
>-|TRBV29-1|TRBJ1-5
CSVSWPNQPQHF